The rows below give T cell receptor beta chains drawn from one sample of a study of blood T cell repertoires in COVID-19. Produced via immunoSEQ multiplex PCR; TCRdb's table is partial and in-frame only. The sample contains a few hundred thousand clones, 86% of which appear only once. The sample consisted of peripheral blood. The receptors here all came from a woman between 50 and 59 years old with acute or convalescent COVID-19. The CDR3 runs from the conserved cysteine through the conserved F or W. Each record gives: D gene, J gene, V gene, clone size, CDR3 DNA, CDR3 protein. A D gene is named only where the DNA matches it firmly. Clone size is not always given. Where it is, it says once, few, many or a class for expanded clones.

d_gene: TRBD1; j_gene: TRBJ1-4; v_gene: TRBV9; abundance: NA; CDR3nt: TGTGCCAGCAGCGTAGGGGTCCGGACAGGGGGTAATAGTGAAAAACTGTTTTTT; CDR3aa: CASSVGVRTGGNSEKLFF
d_gene: TRBD1; j_gene: TRBJ2-7; v_gene: TRBV9; abundance: NA; CDR3nt: TGTGCCAGCAGCGTGTCCGGGACAGAGGCCTACGAGCAGTACTTC; CDR3aa: CASSVSGTEAYEQYF
d_gene: TRBD2; j_gene: TRBJ2-3; v_gene: TRBV6-2/TRBV6-3; abundance: NA; CDR3nt: TGTGCCAGCAGTTCTTCAGCGGGAGGGAGGTTAGGTTGGAGCACAGATACGCAGTATTTT; CDR3aa: CASSSSAGGRLGWSTDTQYF
d_gene: NA; j_gene: TRBJ1-5; v_gene: TRBV6-1; abundance: few; CDR3nt: TGTGCCAGCAGTTTCTACAGGGAAGATCAGCCCCAGCATTTT; CDR3aa: CASSFYREDQPQHF
d_gene: TRBD2; j_gene: TRBJ2-1; v_gene: TRBV19; abundance: NA; CDR3nt: TGTGCCAGTAGTATAGATCAGACTAGCGGGAGAAATGAGCAGTTCTTC; CDR3aa: CASSIDQTSGRNEQFF
d_gene: NA; j_gene: TRBJ2-1; v_gene: TRBV21-1; abundance: NA; CDR3nt: TGTGCCAGCAGCAAAGGTGGACAGGGGCATCATGAGCAGTTCTTC; CDR3aa: CASSKGGQGHHEQFF
d_gene: NA; j_gene: TRBJ2-3; v_gene: TRBV13; abundance: NA; CDR3nt: TGTGCCAGCAGCTTACAGGGCCCAGATACGCAGTATTTT; CDR3aa: CASSLQGPDTQYF
d_gene: NA; j_gene: TRBJ1-5; v_gene: TRBV7-2; abundance: NA; CDR3nt: TGTGCCAGCAGCTTAGTGGGGGGAGGTCAGCCCCAGCATTTT; CDR3aa: CASSLVGGGQPQHF
d_gene: NA; j_gene: TRBJ2-3; v_gene: TRBV7-2; abundance: NA; CDR3nt: TGTGCCAGCAGCTCTTTCGGCGGGAGCACAGATACGCAGTATTTT; CDR3aa: CASSSFGGSTDTQYF
d_gene: NA; j_gene: TRBJ1-6; v_gene: TRBV4-3; abundance: few; CDR3nt: TGCGCCAGCAGCCAAGATCCAGACGGGCGAGGGTCACCCCTCCACTTT; CDR3aa: CASSQDPDGRGSPLHF
d_gene: NA; j_gene: TRBJ1-1; v_gene: TRBV4-1; abundance: NA; CDR3nt: TGCGCCAGCAGCCAAGAAGGACACTTGAACACTGAAGCTTTCTTT; CDR3aa: CASSQEGHLNTEAFF
d_gene: NA; j_gene: TRBJ1-6; v_gene: TRBV6-2/TRBV6-3; abundance: NA; CDR3nt: TGTGCCAGCAGTCCCTGGCGACCTAGGAGTAATTCACCCCTCCACTTT; CDR3aa: CASSPWRPRSNSPLHF
d_gene: NA; j_gene: TRBJ2-1; v_gene: TRBV7-2; abundance: NA; CDR3nt: TGTGCCAGCAGCTTAGCCGTCCCCAATGAGCAGTTCTTC; CDR3aa: CASSLAVPNEQFF
d_gene: TRBD1; j_gene: TRBJ2-2; v_gene: TRBV6-5; abundance: NA; CDR3nt: TGTGCCAGCAGGGGGGACAGGTCCACCGGGGAGCTGTTTTTT; CDR3aa: CASRGDRSTGELFF
d_gene: NA; j_gene: TRBJ1-1; v_gene: TRBV21-1; abundance: NA; CDR3nt: TGTGCCAGCAGCACCCAGGGGGCCGTACTCACGGGCACTGAAGCTTTCTTT; CDR3aa: CASSTQGAVLTGTEAFF
d_gene: TRBD2; j_gene: TRBJ2-3; v_gene: TRBV6-5; abundance: NA; CDR3nt: TGTGCCAGCAGGTCGGGACTAGTCGCAGATACGCAGTATTTT; CDR3aa: CASRSGLVADTQYF
d_gene: TRBD1; j_gene: TRBJ2-7; v_gene: TRBV11-2; abundance: once; CDR3nt: TGTGCCAGCAGTATAATGACAGGGACCCTCGGTGAGCAGTACTTC; CDR3aa: CASSIMTGTLGEQYF
d_gene: TRBD1; j_gene: TRBJ2-5; v_gene: TRBV7-2; abundance: NA; CDR3nt: TGTGCCAGCAGCCCACCCAGGGGGCGCGGAGAGACCCAGTACTTC; CDR3aa: CASSPPRGRGETQYF
d_gene: NA; j_gene: TRBJ2-1; v_gene: TRBV5-6; abundance: once; CDR3nt: TGTGCCAGCACCCTTCCGGCCTACAATGAGCAGTTCTTC; CDR3aa: CASTLPAYNEQFF
d_gene: NA; j_gene: TRBJ1-1; v_gene: TRBV15; abundance: NA; CDR3nt: TGTGCCACCAGCAGAGCAGGGCTCGTGAACACTGAAGCTTTCTTT; CDR3aa: CATSRAGLVNTEAFF
d_gene: TRBD1; j_gene: TRBJ2-3; v_gene: TRBV15; abundance: NA; CDR3nt: TGTGCCACCAGCAGGGAAGGACAGGGGGAGGATACGCAGTATTTT; CDR3aa: CATSREGQGEDTQYF
d_gene: NA; j_gene: TRBJ2-1; v_gene: TRBV7-3; abundance: NA; CDR3nt: TGTGCCAGCAGCTTACGCGGAAACTCCTACAATGAGCAGTTCTTC; CDR3aa: CASSLRGNSYNEQFF
d_gene: NA; j_gene: TRBJ1-4; v_gene: TRBV5-6; abundance: NA; CDR3nt: TGTGCCAGCAGCTTGGGCAGGGCTGAAAAACTGTTTTTT; CDR3aa: CASSLGRAEKLFF
d_gene: TRBD2; j_gene: TRBJ2-3; v_gene: TRBV18; abundance: once; CDR3nt: TGTGCCAGCTCACCACCCCGACTAGCGGGCACAGATACGCAGTATTTT; CDR3aa: CASSPPRLAGTDTQYF
d_gene: TRBD1; j_gene: TRBJ1-1; v_gene: TRBV5-5; abundance: NA; CDR3nt: TGTGCCAGCAGCTTGGCCGGGACAGCAAACACTGAAGCTTTCTTT; CDR3aa: CASSLAGTANTEAFF
d_gene: NA; j_gene: TRBJ2-5; v_gene: TRBV19; abundance: once; CDR3nt: TGTGCCAGTAGTATAGATTGGGGGGTAGGGACCCAGTACTTC; CDR3aa: CASSIDWGVGTQYF
d_gene: NA; j_gene: TRBJ2-5; v_gene: TRBV2; abundance: once; CDR3nt: TGTGCCAGCAAACGATTGGGGCCCCAAGAGACCCAGTACTTC; CDR3aa: CASKRLGPQETQYF
d_gene: NA; j_gene: TRBJ1-1; v_gene: TRBV6-5; abundance: NA; CDR3nt: TGTGCCAGCAGTTTCAGGGGCACTGAAGCTTTCTTT; CDR3aa: CASSFRGTEAFF
d_gene: TRBD1; j_gene: TRBJ2-7; v_gene: TRBV6-5; abundance: NA; CDR3nt: TGTGCCAGCAGTAAGGGACAGGGAGGAGCAGGCGAGCAGTACTTC; CDR3aa: CASSKGQGGAGEQYF
d_gene: TRBD2; j_gene: TRBJ2-3; v_gene: TRBV9; abundance: NA; CDR3nt: TGTGCCAGCAGCGTAATAGCGGGGAGCACAGATACGCAGTATTTT; CDR3aa: CASSVIAGSTDTQYF
d_gene: NA; j_gene: TRBJ1-2; v_gene: TRBV5-6; abundance: NA; CDR3nt: TGTGCCAGCAGCTTGCGGGCAGGGTCGGGCTATGGCTACACCTTC; CDR3aa: CASSLRAGSGYGYTF
d_gene: TRBD1; j_gene: TRBJ1-5; v_gene: TRBV6-5; abundance: NA; CDR3nt: TGTGCCAGCAGCGGGACAGACGTCAATCAGCCCCAGCATTTT; CDR3aa: CASSGTDVNQPQHF
d_gene: NA; j_gene: TRBJ2-5; v_gene: TRBV11-2; abundance: NA; CDR3nt: TGTGCCAGCAGCTCGCAGGGGGGAAAAGAGACCCAGTACTTC; CDR3aa: CASSSQGGKETQYF
d_gene: TRBD1; j_gene: TRBJ2-7; v_gene: TRBV7-3; abundance: NA; CDR3nt: TGTGCCAGCAGAACCGACAGGGGGTCCCACGAGCAGTACTTC; CDR3aa: CASRTDRGSHEQYF
d_gene: NA; j_gene: TRBJ1-2; v_gene: TRBV18; abundance: NA; CDR3nt: TGTGCCAGCTCACCACCACGGGGGAGCTATGGCTACACCTTC; CDR3aa: CASSPPRGSYGYTF
d_gene: NA; j_gene: TRBJ2-1; v_gene: TRBV7-8; abundance: NA; CDR3nt: TGTGCCAGCAGCCACGCGGGGGCAGAGCAGTTCTTC; CDR3aa: CASSHAGAEQFF
d_gene: TRBD1; j_gene: TRBJ1-1; v_gene: TRBV14; abundance: NA; CDR3nt: TGTGCCAGCAGCCCGGGACAGGGGAGGGAAGCTTTCTTT; CDR3aa: CASSPGQGREAFF
d_gene: TRBD1; j_gene: TRBJ2-3; v_gene: TRBV18; abundance: NA; CDR3nt: TGTGCCAGCTCACGGATACAGGGGAGCACAGATACGCAGTATTTT; CDR3aa: CASSRIQGSTDTQYF
d_gene: NA; j_gene: TRBJ1-3; v_gene: TRBV2; abundance: NA; CDR3nt: TGTGCCAGCACCCCAGCCGGGAAGGGAAACACCATATATTTT; CDR3aa: CASTPAGKGNTIYF
d_gene: NA; j_gene: TRBJ1-1; v_gene: TRBV6-5; abundance: NA; CDR3nt: TGTGCCAGCAGTTACAGGGGGGAAGCTTTCTTT; CDR3aa: CASSYRGEAFF
d_gene: NA; j_gene: TRBJ2-3; v_gene: TRBV3-1/TRBV3-2; abundance: NA; CDR3nt: TGTGCCAGCAGCCAAGCTAGCGTGGATACGCAGTATTTT; CDR3aa: CASSQASVDTQYF
d_gene: NA; j_gene: TRBJ2-2; v_gene: TRBV9; abundance: once; CDR3nt: TGTGCCAGCGGGGGCACGAACACCGGGGAGCTGTTTTTT; CDR3aa: CASGGTNTGELFF
d_gene: NA; j_gene: TRBJ1-1; v_gene: TRBV5-6; abundance: NA; CDR3nt: TGTGCCAGCAGCCGGCCGGGGAACACTGAAGCTTTCTTT; CDR3aa: CASSRPGNTEAFF
d_gene: NA; j_gene: TRBJ2-3; v_gene: TRBV6-5; abundance: NA; CDR3nt: TGTGCCAGCACCCCCCCAGGCACAGATACGCAGTATTTT; CDR3aa: CASTPPGTDTQYF
d_gene: TRBD2; j_gene: TRBJ2-2; v_gene: TRBV7-2; abundance: NA; CDR3nt: TGTGCCAGCAGCCCTCGGGAGGGCCGCACCGGGGAGCTGTTTTTT; CDR3aa: CASSPREGRTGELFF
d_gene: NA; j_gene: TRBJ1-5; v_gene: TRBV2; abundance: NA; CDR3nt: TGTGCCAGCAGTGGTACTAATTACAATCAGCCCCAGCATTTT; CDR3aa: CASSGTNYNQPQHF
d_gene: TRBD2; j_gene: TRBJ2-7; v_gene: TRBV5-1; abundance: NA; CDR3nt: TGCGCCAGCAGCTTGGTACCTAGCGGAGTGTACGAGCAGTACTTC; CDR3aa: CASSLVPSGVYEQYF